This T cell receptor (beta chain) was retrieved from a study of blood T cell repertoires in COVID-19. For the study at large: The samples span acute and convalescent COVID-19 from the United States, Italy and Spain.

Participants came from about 24 US areas, aged about 18 to 95 years. Grouping used clinical history reported by participants in a survey and questionnaire. V was trimmed by 2 bases and J by 0 bases, leaving 8 bases between them. The CDR3 is 14 residues long. The germline gives CDR1 SNHLY, CDR2 FYNNEI. In the study's own analysis: Amplification of reference gene primers provided the estimated nucleated cell counts. Only in-frame clones appear in the TCRdb table, and some are missing; sequencing was by immunoSEQ multiplex PCR. From that table come the V and J calls and clone size; the DNA was used to work out D and trimming. The sample contains around 200,000 clones, 85% to 90% of which appear only once.

The clonotype originates from a woman aged 40-49 years with acute COVID-19. The sample comprised PBMCs or T cells enriched from blood (not recorded which). This sequence joins TRBV2 and TRBJ2-7; a weak D match, TRBD1 (5 bases). In DNA, the CDR3 is TGTGCCAGCAGTGAAATCCAGGGCTCCTACGAGCAGTACTTC. Its protein is CASSEIQGSYEQYF. The whole variable domain, remainder taken from reference TRBV2 and TRBJ2-7, is EPEVTQTPSHQVTQMGQEVILRCVPISNHLYFYWYRQILGQKVEFLVSFYNNEISEKSEIFDDQFSVERPDGSNFTLKIRSTKLEDSAMYFCASSEIQGSYEQYFGPGTRLTVT.